These 30 T cell receptor beta chains share one sample of origin, sequenced in a study of blood T cell repertoires in COVID-19. Assay used: immunoSEQ multiplex PCR; TCRdb lists only in-frame clones, some missing. The table shows around 60,000 clones, with approximately 85% occurring only once. The sequenced material came from peripheral blood. Source of these receptors: a man aged 45-60 years with active COVID-19.

V is TRBV6-2 or TRBV6-3 and J is TRBJ2-5; 9 bases line up with TRBD2. This CDR3 region has 14 residues. Germline values: CDR1 MNHEY, CDR2 SVGEGT. V dropped 4 bases and J dropped 0; count of bases not matched to a gene: 0. CDR3: CASSLAGDQETQYF. CDR3 in DNA: TGTGCCAGCAGTTTAGCGGGGGACCAAGAGACCCAGTACTTC.

This chain links TRBV7-2 with TRBJ1-1; no definite D call. This CDR3 is 15 amino acids long. CDR1 is SGHTA and CDR2 is FQGNSA in the germline V gene. V lost 2 bases and J 2 bases, leaving 12 bases between the germline ends. CDR3 residues: CASSLRSSYNTEAFF. CDR3 nucleotide sequence: TGTGCCAGCAGCTTAAGGAGTTCCTACAACACTGAAGCTTTCTTT.

This chain connects TRBV7-2 to TRBJ2-2; 10 bases are a match to TRBD2. CDR1 and CDR2 from the germline V gene are SGHTA and FQGNSA. The ends lost 3 bases at V and 5 bases at J; junction bases unmatched: 3. The length of the CDR3 is 15 residues. The CDR3 spells CASSFTSGVTGELFF. The CDR3 DNA sequence: TGTGCCAGCAGCTTTACTAGCGGGGTAACCGGGGAGCTGTTTTTT.

This clone has a single count. Other DNA sequences within the sample encode an identical CDR3. The rearrangement uses TRBV7-3 and TRBJ2-2, with D tentatively TRBD2 (7 bases). The CDR3 spans 16 residues. Trimming left V 0 bases short and J 5 bases short, with 13 bases between. Germline CDR1 is SGHTA and CDR2 is FQGTGA. CDR3 amino acids: CASSLTGRGKTGELFF. The CDR3 DNA reads as TGTGCCAGCAGCTTAACGGGGAGGGGGAAGACCGGGGAGCTGTTTTTT.

This chain uses TRBV19 with TRBJ2-5; 10 positions match TRBD1. This CDR3 is 15 amino acids long. The germline V gene has CDR1 LNHDA and CDR2 SQIVND (reference sequence). With V trimmed by 4 bases and J by 3 bases, 5 bases remained unmatched. The chain's CDR3 is CASSTGGTGEETQYF. The CDR3 DNA follows: TGTGCCAGTAGTACTGGCGGGACAGGGGAAGAGACCCAGTACTTC.

V gene TRBV3-1 (or the pseudogene TRBV3-2) combines with J gene TRBJ2-7, with a tentative D call TRBD1 (6 bases). Germline V gene data show CDR1 as LGHDT and CDR2 as YNNKEL (reference sequence). V lost 4 bases and J lost 6, with 16 bases in between. The CDR3 consists of 14 residues. The CDR3 nucleotides read TGTGCCAGCAGCCTCTGGTACGGGGACACCGAGCAGTACTTC. Protein: CASSLWYGDTEQYF.

The chain joins TRBV3-1 (or the pseudogene TRBV3-2) to TRBJ2-1; 11 bases align to TRBD1. The CDR3 spans 15 residues. Germline CDR1 LGHDT, CDR2 YNNKEL (reference sequence). J was trimmed by 7 bases and V by 6 bases; bases with no gene match: 8. The CDR3 sequence: CASRPRDRGMNEQFF. The CDR3 DNA reads TGTGCCAGCAGACCGCGGGACAGGGGGATGAATGAGCAGTTCTTC.

The chain joins TRBV7-9 to TRBJ1-2; D uncertain. CDR1 is SEHNR, CDR2 FQNEAQ, per germline (reference sequence). This CDR3 region has 13 residues. Trimming took off 3 bases at V and 8 bases at J, with 13 bases between the two ends. As DNA, the CDR3 is TGTGCCAGCAGCTTTGCCGGGTATGAAGGCTACACCTTC. Its translation is CASSFAGYEGYTF.

In its sample, this clone was seen once. The rearrangement joins TRBV21-1 to TRBJ2-3; TRBD2, the table's D call, lacks a check against the DNA. TRBV21-1 is labeled a pseudogene. The CDR3 sequence is 20 residues long. The CDR3 DNA sequence: TGTGCCAGCAACCAACCTAGCCTAGCGGGGGAGTTTCTTAGCACAGATACGCAGTATTTT. It translates to CASNQPSLAGEFLSTDTQYF.

V usage is TRBV25-1 and J usage is TRBJ2-6; D perhaps matches TRBD1 (6 bases). Germline assignment: CDR1 MGHDK and CDR2 SYGVNS. Deletions cut 2 bases from V and 2 bases from J, with 10 bases between. The CDR3 runs 16 residues. Written as DNA, the CDR3 is TGTGCCAGCAGTGAAAAAAGGACAGCTGGGGCCAACGTCCTGACTTTC. As protein: CASSEKRTAGANVLTF. Variable domain in full (rest from reference TRBV25-1 and TRBJ2-6): EADIYQTPRYLVIGTGKKITLECSQTMGHDKMYWYQQDPGMELHLIHYSYGVNSTEKGDLSSESTVSRIRTEHFPLTLESARPSHTSQYLCASSEKRTAGANVLTFGAGSRLTVL.

This clone was counted a single time. CDR3 sequence: CASSHEGLAGDTQYF. The CDR3 DNA reads as TGCGCCAGCAGCCATGAGGGACTAGCGGGAGATACGCAGTATTTT. This sequence joins TRBV4-3 and TRBJ2-3; TRBD2 matches at 12 bases. V trimming: 3 bases; J trimming: 5 bases; junction bases outside the gene matches: 3. CDR1 is LGHNA and CDR2 is YSLEER in the germline V gene. This CDR3 comprises 15 residues.

This chain links TRBV18 with TRBJ2-7, with 7 bases lining up with TRBD1. Looked up from germline, CDR1 is KGHSH and CDR2 is LQKENI. This CDR3 has 15 amino acids. The V gene end was trimmed by 0 bases and the J gene end by 5 bases; junction bases not matched to a gene: 7. The CDR3 region has the DNA TGTGCCAGCTCACCACCGGGCAGGGGGACGGACGAGCAGTACTTC. Translation: CASSPPGRGTDEQYF. Filled out from reference TRBV18 and TRBJ2-7, the complete variable domain reads NAGVMQNPRHLVRRRGQEARLRCSPMKGHSHVYWYRQLPEEGLKFMVYLQKENIIDESGMPKERFSAEFPKEGPSILRIQQVVRGDSAAYFCASSPPGRGTDEQYFGPGTRLTVT.

This clone was seen a single time. J is TRBJ2-5 and V is TRBV7-9; D possibly corresponds to TRBD1 (6 bases). Trimming left V 7 bases short and J 2 bases short, with 11 bases between. The CDR3 sequence is 13 residues long. Germline values: CDR1 SEHNR, CDR2 FQNEAQ (reference sequence). The CDR3: CASTTGIQETQYF. The CDR3 nucleotides are TGTGCCAGCACCACAGGGATACAAGAGACCCAGTACTTC.

In the case of this clone: The junction departs from the called germline gene at one end, perhaps through a read error. This chain uses TRBV7-8 with TRBJ1-2; 8 bases line up with TRBD1. This CDR3 is built from 13 residues. The germline V gene has CDR1 SGHVS and CDR2 FQNEAQ. The CDR3 sequence is CVSSLGQGRGYTF. CDR3 bases: TGTGTCAGCAGCCTAGGACAGGGAAGAGGCTACACCTTC.

This sequence joins TRBV6-5 and TRBJ1-2, with 9 bases matching TRBD1. Trimming removed 7 bases from V and 1 base from J; junction bases left unmatched: 7. The CDR3 has 15 residues. Looked up from germline, CDR1 is MNHEY and CDR2 is SVGAGI. CDR3 coding DNA: TGTGCCAGCATTGCCGGGACAGGGAATAACTATGGCTACACCTTC. It specifies CASIAGTGNNYGYTF.

In this sample, this clone turned up a few times. The V and J genes are TRBV30 and TRBJ2-7, with D unresolved. CDR3 length: 14 amino acids. Looked up from germline, CDR1 is GTSNPN and CDR2 is SVGIG (reference sequence). Trimming pared 0 bases from V and 0 bases from J, leaving 9 bases between. The CDR3 coding sequence is TGTGCCTGGAGTGTACCGGAGAGCTCCTACGAGCAGTACTTC. As protein: CAWSVPESSYEQYF.

This clone occurred a few times. The rearrangement joins TRBV5-6 to TRBJ1-3; TRBD1 matches 9 bases. CDR3 length: 15 residues. Trimming took 4 bases from V and 2 from J; bases not matched to a gene: 4. Looked up from germline, CDR1 is SGHDT and CDR2 is YYEEEE. The CDR3 reads CASSPRDRAGNTIYF. The CDR3 bases are TGTGCCAGCAGCCCCCGGGACAGGGCTGGAAACACCATATATTTT.

The rearrangement links TRBV2 to TRBJ1-1; 7 positions agree with TRBD1. CDR3 length: 19 residues. V dropped 7 bases and J dropped 1; count of bases not matched to a gene: 21. Germline CDR1 and CDR2: SNHLY and FYNNEI. The CDR3 loop is CASNGGVDRDRPSNTEAFF. CDR3 DNA sequence: TGTGCCAGCAACGGGGGGGTAGATCGGGACAGACCTTCGAACACTGAAGCTTTCTTT. The full variable domain, rest sourced from reference TRBV2 and TRBJ1-1, is EPEVTQTPSHQVTQMGQEVILRCVPISNHLYFYWYRQILGQKVEFLVSFYNNEISEKSEIFDDQFSVERPDGSNFTLKIRSTKLEDSAMYFCASNGGVDRDRPSNTEAFFGQGTRLTVV.

The V gene is TRBV7-8, the J gene TRBJ2-3, with a weak D call TRBD2 (5 bases). CDR1 is SGHVS and CDR2 is FQNEAQ in the germline V gene. The V end lost 1 base, the J end lost 0 bases, and 14 bases lay between the germline ends. This CDR3 region has 17 residues. Here the CDR3 reads CASSLDRSGYSTDTQYF. Written as DNA, the CDR3 is TGTGCCAGCAGCTTAGATCGCTCGGGGTATAGCACAGATACGCAGTATTTT.

This sequence joins TRBV29-1 and TRBJ2-1; maybe TRBD1 (6 bases). The CDR3 is 14 residues long. Germline V gives CDR1 SQVTM, CDR2 ANQGSEA. With 1 base removed from V and 7 bases from J, the gap between germline ends came to 14 bases. The CDR3 loop is CSVEVLGGRNEQFF. CDR3 in DNA: TGCAGCGTTGAAGTCCTAGGGGGACGGAATGAGCAGTTCTTC.

The chain employs TRBV6-5 and TRBJ2-7; TRBD2 matches at 7 bases. The CDR3 extends over 15 amino acids. J was trimmed by 3 bases and V by 2 bases; bases with no gene match: 7. Germline V gene data show CDR1 as MNHEY and CDR2 as SVGAGI. CDR3 nucleotide sequence: TGTGCCAGCAGTTACGGGAGCGGGGTGATCTACGAGCAGTACTTC. It translates to CASSYGSGVIYEQYF.

V gene TRBV5-6 combines with J gene TRBJ2-7; D not certain. CDR3 size: 12 residues. The germline V gene encodes CDR1 SGHDT and CDR2 YYEEEE. Deletions cut 0 bases from V and 2 bases from J, with 3 bases between. DNA of the CDR3: TGTGCCAGCAGCTTGGGTACCTACGAGCAGTACTTC. This gives the protein CASSLGTYEQYF.

The genes are TRBV7-3 and TRBJ2-3; D is perhaps TRBD2 (5 bases). Germline V CDR1 and CDR2: SGHTA, FQGTGA. Deletions cut 2 bases from V and 6 bases from J, with 15 bases between. The CDR3 spans 15 residues. Here the CDR3 DNA reads TGTGCCAGCAGCTTAGTTCCCACGGGGTATGATACGCAGTATTTT. This codes for CASSLVPTGYDTQYF.

The CDR3 coding sequence is TGCGCCAGCGGTTTTGGGAGAACCGGGGAGCTGTTTTTT. Translating it yields CASGFGRTGELFF. The rearrangement uses TRBV10-2 and TRBJ2-2; TRBD2 might be the D (5 bases). The CDR3 runs 13 residues. Trimming took off 8 bases at V and 5 bases at J, with 12 bases between the two ends. Germline loops: CDR1 WSHSY, CDR2 SAAADI.

CDR3 in DNA: TGTGCCAGCAGTTTAATAAGCCCCTTGAACACTGAAGCTTTCTTT. It encodes CASSLISPLNTEAFF. This sequence joins TRBV28 and TRBJ1-1; D gene uncertain. The CDR3 covers 15 residues. Germline lookup yields CDR1 MDHEN and CDR2 SYDVKM. Trimming took 2 bases from V and 0 from J, leaving 10 bases between them.

Only a few counts were recorded for this clone. The chain joins TRBV6-5 to TRBJ1-5, with 11 positions matching TRBD1. CDR1 and CDR2 from the germline V gene are MNHEY and SVGAGI. Trimming at V came to 10 bases and at J to 2 bases, leaving 4 bases not matched to a gene. CDR3 length: 14 residues. The CDR3 loop is CATLGQGGNQPQHF. The CDR3 DNA reads TGTGCCACCTTGGGACAGGGGGGCAATCAGCCCCAGCATTTT.

The V and J genes are TRBV29-1 and TRBJ1-2, with D uncertain. Germline V gene sequence: CDR1 SQVTM, CDR2 ANQGSEA. This CDR3 region has 11 residues. Trimming shortened V by 8 bases and J by 5 bases, and 12 bases separated the two germline ends. CDR3 DNA sequence: TGCAGCCCCGGTTTCAATTATGGCTACACCTTC. It is translated as CSPGFNYGYTF.

V gene TRBV5-1 combines with J gene TRBJ2-7, with 8 bases identical to TRBD1. V lost 4 bases, J lost 0 bases, and 3 bases stayed unmatched. The CDR3 runs 14 residues. Per the germline V gene, CDR1 is SGHRS and CDR2 is YFSETQ. The CDR3 nucleotides read TGCGCCAGCAGCGTGGGACAGGCCTCCTACGAGCAGTACTTC. This encodes CASSVGQASYEQYF.

This clone has just a few counts. This sequence joins TRBV7-9 and TRBJ1-2; TRBD1 matches 8 bases. Unmatched junction bases numbered 8, after V lost 5 bases and J lost 3 bases. This CDR3 is 15 amino acids long. Germline V CDR1 and CDR2: SEHNR, FQNEAQ (reference sequence). The CDR3 protein is CASSPGQGIYYGYTF. The CDR3 nucleotides read TGTGCCAGCAGCCCAGGACAGGGAATTTACTATGGCTACACCTTC.

This sequence joins TRBV6-1 and TRBJ1-5; no clear D gene. Germline lookup yields CDR1 MNHNS and CDR2 SASEGT. The CDR3 is made up of 14 amino acids. V was cut by 1 base and J by 4 bases, with 8 bases left in between. CDR3 region: CASSEGPLNQPQHF. The CDR3 DNA reads TGTGCCAGCAGTGAAGGGCCCCTTAATCAGCCCCAGCATTTT.